These T cell receptor beta chains were read from a single sample in a study of blood T cell repertoires in COVID-19. Clones were sequenced by immunoSEQ multiplex PCR, and TCRdb holds only the in-frame ones, with some missing. The sample lists 150,000 to 200,000 clones, about 91% occurring once. Sequenced: peripheral blood. These receptors were collected from a woman between 50 and 59 years old with acute or convalescent COVID-19. Both conserved end residues are part of each CDR3. D genes are given only for firm matches. Clone size is not always given. Where it is, it says once, few, many or a class for expanded clones.

once	TRBV28	.	TRBJ1-1	TGTGCCAGCAGTTTGCAACCCGGACAGAACACTGAAGCTTTCTTT	CASSLQPGQNTEAFF
.	TRBV6-5	.	TRBJ2-1	TGTGCCAGCAGTTTACTAGCTGACAACAATGAGCAGTTCTTC	CASSLLADNNEQFF
.	TRBV6-5	TRBD1	TRBJ2-2	TGTGCCAGCTCGACAGGGGTCTTTGGGGAGCTGTTTTTT	CASSTGVFGELFF
.	TRBV6-5	TRBD1	TRBJ2-1	TGTGCCAGCAGTTACTCAGGGGGCGCCTACAATGAGCAGTTCTTC	CASSYSGGAYNEQFF
.	TRBV19	TRBD1	TRBJ2-1	TGTGCCAGTAGTTTAGAGGGGGCCGAGTACTACAATGAGCAGTTCTTC	CASSLEGAEYYNEQFF
.	TRBV18	.	TRBJ1-5	TGTGCCAGCTCACCACAGGGGCCCCAGGTAGGTCAGCCCCAGCATTTT	CASSPQGPQVGQPQHF
.	TRBV4-1	.	TRBJ1-2	TGCGCCAGCAGCCAAGATATCAATGAGGGCTATGGCTACACCTTC	CASSQDINEGYGYTF
.	TRBV2	.	TRBJ1-1	TGTGCCAGCAGTGTAGGGGTGCGCACTGAAGCTTTCTTT	CASSVGVRTEAFF
.	TRBV12-3/TRBV12-4	.	TRBJ2-7	TGTGCCAGCAGGACTACAGGGTCCTACGAGCAGTACTTC	CASRTTGSYEQYF
.	TRBV11-2	.	TRBJ2-7	TGTGCCAGCAGCGGATCCCTCGGCTCCGCGGCGGACGAGCAGTACTTC	CASSGSLGSAADEQYF
.	TRBV6-5	.	TRBJ1-1	TGTGCCAGCAGTTACTCGGCCTCCGAAGCTTTCTTT	CASSYSASEAFF
once	TRBV30	.	TRBJ1-1	TGTGCCTGGAGTCTTGGAGTGGGGGGGACTGAAGCTTTCTTT	CAWSLGVGGTEAFF
.	TRBV7-8	TRBD1	TRBJ2-7	TGTGCCAGCAGCTCCCGACAGGGTGGCCAGCAGTACTTC	CASSSRQGGQQYF
.	TRBV20-1	.	TRBJ2-3	TGCAGTGCTAGTAGTGGTTTAGGCACAGATACGCAGTATTTT	CSASSGLGTDTQYF
.	TRBV2	TRBD2	TRBJ2-5	TGTGCCAGCACCGGCCAGCGGGGAGTGGGAGAGACCCAGTACTTC	CASTGQRGVGETQYF
.	TRBV7-8	TRBD1	TRBJ1-1	TGTGCCAGCAGCTTTACCGGGACAGGGAACACTGAAGCTTTCTTT	CASSFTGTGNTEAFF
once	TRBV28	.	TRBJ1-2	TGTGCCAGCAGACTTTCAACCGGGACAAATAACTTC	CASRLSTGTNNF
.	TRBV24-1	TRBD1	TRBJ1-2	TGTGCCACCAGTGACCCTGGGACAGGGGACGGTTATGGCTACACCTTC	CATSDPGTGDGYGYTF
.	TRBV7-2	.	TRBJ1-1	TGTGCCAGCAGCTTACGGGACAACTTTGAAGCTTTCTTT	CASSLRDNFEAFF
.	TRBV5-1	TRBD1	TRBJ1-2	TGCGCCAGCAGCCTAGGACAGGGGGCGTTATATTATGGCTACACCTTC	CASSLGQGALYYGYTF
.	TRBV5-1	TRBD1	TRBJ1-1	TGCGCCAGCAGCTTGGAGGGACAGGGGACGACGACTTTCTTT	CASSLEGQGTTTFF
.	TRBV11-2	TRBD2	TRBJ2-3	TGTGCCAGCAGTTCAGAGCCGGGGGGGGATACGCAGTATTTT	CASSSEPGGDTQYF
.	TRBV7-9	.	TRBJ2-5	TGTGCCAGCAGCTTCTGGGACTTCCAAGAGACCCAGTACTTC	CASSFWDFQETQYF